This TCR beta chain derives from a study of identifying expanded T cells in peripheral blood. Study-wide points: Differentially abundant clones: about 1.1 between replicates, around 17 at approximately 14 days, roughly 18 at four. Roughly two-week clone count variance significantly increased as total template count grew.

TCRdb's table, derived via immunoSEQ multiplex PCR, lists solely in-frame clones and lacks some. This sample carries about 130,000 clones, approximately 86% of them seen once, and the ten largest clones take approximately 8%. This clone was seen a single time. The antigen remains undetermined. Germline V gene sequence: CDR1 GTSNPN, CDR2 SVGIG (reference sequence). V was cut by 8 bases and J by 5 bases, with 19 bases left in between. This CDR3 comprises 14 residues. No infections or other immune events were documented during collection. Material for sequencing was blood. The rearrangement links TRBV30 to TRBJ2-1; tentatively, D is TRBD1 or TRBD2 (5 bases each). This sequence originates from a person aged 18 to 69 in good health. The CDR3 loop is CAPERDVQDNEQFF. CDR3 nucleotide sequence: TGTGCCCCTGAGAGGGACGTACAGGACAATGAGCAGTTCTTC.